The 3 T cell receptor beta chains below come from one sample, sequenced in a study of radiotherapy plus CTLA-4 blockade in lung cancer. Data came from immunoSEQ multiplex PCR; TCRdb stores just in-frame clones and leaves some out. The data contain tens of thousands of clones, around 76% of them seen just once; the ten biggest clones take up 3% to 5%. The sample consisted of peripheral blood, taken from a patient treated with radiotherapy plus ipilimumab. The source of these receptors is a human donor with non-small cell lung cancer who had a partial response to radiotherapy plus ipilimumab. Some clones in this sample may be carry-over from other donors' samples.

V usage is TRBV30 and J usage is TRBJ2-2; 9 bases are shared with TRBD2. The CDR3 runs 17 residues. Germline V gene sequence: CDR1 GTSNPN, CDR2 SVGIG (reference sequence). Trimming at V came to 0 bases and at J to 6 bases, leaving 11 bases not matched to a gene. DNA for the CDR3: TGTGCCTGGAGTGTAGGCGTTCTAGCGGGATTTGCCGGGGAGCTGTTTTTT. It encodes CAWSVGVLAGFAGELFF.

This rearrangement joins TRBV20-1 to TRBJ2-1, with a possible D match to TRBD1 (6 bases). CDR1 is DFQATT, CDR2 SNEGSKA, per germline (reference sequence). The CDR3 has 11 residues. The V and J ends lost 4 bases and 8 bases respectively, with 9 bases between them. The CDR3 here is CSANRADEQFF. The CDR3 nucleotides read TGCAGTGCTAACAGGGCGGATGAGCAGTTCTTC.

The CDR3 protein is CASGTSRNNEQFF. In nucleotides, the CDR3 is TGTGCCAGCGGGACTAGCAGGAACAATGAGCAGTTCTTC. This rearrangement joins TRBV7-3 to TRBJ2-1, with 9 bases lining up with TRBD2. The CDR3 consists of 13 residues. Trimming took 8 bases from V and 5 from J; bases not matched to a gene: 4. The germline gives CDR1 SGHTA, CDR2 FQGTGA. The whole variable domain, filled in from reference TRBV7-3 and TRBJ2-1, reads GAGVSQTPSNKVTEKGKYVELRCDPISGHTALYWYRQSLGQGPEFLIYFQGTGAADDSGLPNDRFFAVRPEGSVSTLKIQRTERGDSAVYLCASGTSRNNEQFFGPGTRLTVL.